These T cell receptor beta chains were read from a single sample in a study of blood T cells in healthy people across ages. TCRdb redid the calling of the 5' RACE reads with MiXCR, one entry per CDR3 protein. Of 850,000 or so distinct CDR3 sequences in the sample, more than 25% were seen once. The sequencing input was blood. All receptors derive from a woman of 80 years or more in good health. The CDR3 runs from the conserved cysteine through the conserved F or W.

V	CDR3
TRBV7-9	CASSLSSGGEKLFF
TRBV12-3/TRBV12-4	CASSDDAGLLGEQYF
TRBV3-1	CASSPRRTSWGNEQYF
TRBV6-2/TRBV6-3	CASRKQGGGDQPQHF
TRBV9	CASSVDGQGRSPLHF
TRBV5-1	CASSFRGHGGYTF
TRBV20-1	CSAANRGRGANEQFF
TRBV20-1	CSARIPTEPYEQYF
TRBV9	CASSVTAGGNNEQFF
TRBV7-2	CASSLEARGIQYF
TRBV7-9	CASSPSGATQYF
TRBV29-1	CSIKTGTLSYNEQFF
TRBV7-2	CASSGTGWSYTF
TRBV6-2/TRBV6-3	CASSYEVFTDTQYF
TRBV7-2	CASSPSTGPQHF
TRBV7-2	CASSPGVAANYGYTF
TRBV29-1	CSVEGPRGSYEQYF
TRBV7-6	CASSSMLNTGELFF